A selection of T cell receptor beta chains follows, all from one sample in a study of blood T cell repertoires in COVID-19. Here immunoSEQ multiplex PCR was the method, and the copy in TCRdb shows in-frame clones only, minus some. Here the sample spans more than 250,000 clones, around 86% being singletons. The material sequenced was PBMCs or T cells enriched from blood (not recorded which). The receptors were gathered from a woman under 30 who had recovered from COVID-19. CDR3s include the opening cysteine and the closing phenylalanine or tryptophan. A D gene is named only where the DNA matches it firmly. Part of the rows lack a size; the others show once, few, many or a class for expanded clones.

v_gene,abundance,d_gene,j_gene,CDR3aa,CDR3nt
TRBV24-1,once,-,TRBJ1-1,CATSDLTPNTEAFF,TGTGCCACCAGTGATTTGACACCGAACACTGAAGCTTTCTTT
TRBV30,-,-,TRBJ2-7,CAWSRGGAYEQYF,TGTGCCTGGAGTCGCGGCGGAGCCTACGAGCAGTACTTC
TRBV18,few,TRBD1,TRBJ2-3,CASSPVWTGNTDTQYF,TGTGCCAGCTCACCAGTCTGGACAGGGAACACAGATACGCAGTATTTT
TRBV7-6,-,TRBD1,TRBJ1-2,CASSLDTTGSYGYTF,TGTGCCAGCAGCTTAGATACGACAGGGAGCTATGGCTACACCTTC
TRBV5-4,-,TRBD1,TRBJ2-7,CASSFGGDRGSYEQYF,TGTGCCAGCAGCTTCGGGGGGGACAGGGGTTCCTACGAGCAGTACTTC
TRBV28,-,-,TRBJ1-5,CASGTGNQPQHF,TGTGCCAGTGGGACTGGCAATCAGCCCCAGCATTTT
TRBV6-5,-,-,TRBJ1-2,CASSYNSQGPGGYTF,TGTGCCAGCAGTTACAATTCGCAGGGTCCTGGGGGCTACACCTTC
TRBV6-5,few,TRBD1,TRBJ1-2,CASSYGTGIYGYTF,TGTGCCAGCAGTTACGGGACAGGGATCTATGGCTACACCTTC
TRBV28,-,-,TRBJ1-5,CASSLYVTVTSNQPQHF,TGTGCCAGCAGTTTATACGTCACAGTAACGAGCAATCAGCCCCAGCATTTT
TRBV7-9,-,-,TRBJ1-2,CASSQNIEVGYTF,TGTGCCAGCAGCCAGAACATCGAAGTTGGCTACACCTTC
TRBV6-1,-,-,TRBJ1-1,CASSEDSDTEAFF,TGTGCCAGCAGTGAAGATTCGGACACTGAAGCTTTCTTT
TRBV11-2,-,TRBD2,TRBJ2-1,CASSPPGLAGREQFF,TGTGCCAGCAGTCCGCCGGGACTAGCGGGACGCGAGCAGTTCTTC
TRBV14,-,-,TRBJ1-6,CASSRTHPSPLHF,TGTGCCAGCAGCCGGACTCACCCCTCACCCCTCCACTTT
TRBV2,-,TRBD1,TRBJ1-1,CASREGQTEAFF,TGTGCCAGCAGAGAGGGACAGACTGAAGCTTTCTTT
TRBV9,-,TRBD2,TRBJ2-3,CASSAIGLAGDTQYF,TGTGCCAGCAGCGCCATTGGACTAGCAGGAGATACGCAGTATTTT
TRBV9,-,TRBD1,TRBJ1-1,CASSVGIRGRGTEAFF,TGTGCCAGCAGCGTAGGGATCAGGGGGCGAGGGACTGAAGCTTTCTTT
TRBV10-3,-,TRBD1,TRBJ1-6,CAISQTTGKDSPLHF,TGTGCCATCAGTCAAACGACAGGGAAGGATTCACCCCTCCACTTT
TRBV11-2,-,TRBD2,TRBJ2-2,CASSPTGTKAGELFF,TGTGCCAGCAGCCCTACTGGGACTAAGGCCGGGGAGCTGTTTTTT
TRBV9,-,-,TRBJ2-1,CASSFLRDSHNEQFF,TGTGCCAGCAGCTTTCTCCGGGACTCACACAATGAGCAGTTCTTC
TRBV29-1,-,-,TRBJ1-2,CSVETGFGYGYTF,TGCAGCGTTGAAACCGGGTTTGGCTATGGCTACACCTTC
TRBV19,-,-,TRBJ2-7,CASSIDFGRAVSYEQYF,TGTGCCAGTAGTATAGATTTTGGGCGGGCCGTCTCCTACGAGCAGTACTTC
TRBV6-5,-,TRBD1,TRBJ2-1,CASSYSGGAYNEQFF,TGTGCCAGCAGTTACTCAGGGGGCGCATACAATGAGCAGTTCTTC
TRBV19,-,-,TRBJ1-5,CASSDTGFNQPQHF,TGTGCCAGTAGTGACACCGGCTTCAATCAGCCCCAGCATTTT
TRBV7-9,-,-,TRBJ2-1,CASSLSGGLANYNEQFF,TGTGCCAGCAGCTTATCTGGAGGCCTAGCGAACTACAATGAGCAGTTCTTC
TRBV7-2,-,-,TRBJ2-1,CASSLVLGTNYNEQFF,TGTGCCAGCAGCTTAGTCCTCGGGACAAACTACAATGAGCAGTTCTTC
TRBV11-1,-,TRBD2,TRBJ2-7,CASSSSGGAYEQYF,TGTGCCAGCAGCAGTAGCGGGGGGGCGTACGAGCAGTACTTC
TRBV7-9,-,-,TRBJ1-5,CASSLGGISNQPQHF,TGTGCCAGCAGCTTAGGAGGGATCAGCAATCAGCCCCAGCATTTT
TRBV19,-,-,TRBJ2-2,CASQTRGRGELFF,TGTGCCAGCCAGACCAGAGGGCGCGGGGAGCTGTTTTTT
TRBV6-5,-,TRBD1,TRBJ1-4,CASSYTQGGEKLFF,TGTGCCAGCAGTTACACACAGGGGGGTGAAAAACTGTTTTTT
TRBV11-2,-,TRBD1,TRBJ2-7,CASSVSRDSPYEQYF,TGTGCCAGCAGCGTTAGCCGGGACAGTCCCTACGAGCAGTACTTC
TRBV6-5,-,-,TRBJ1-2,CASSYSDLGGSYGYTF,TGTGCCAGCAGTTACTCGGATCTTGGGGGGTCCTATGGCTACACCTTC
TRBV6-5,-,-,TRBJ1-1,CASKREAYTEAFF,TGTGCCAGCAAAAGAGAAGCCTACACTGAAGCTTTCTTT
TRBV6-5,-,TRBD1,TRBJ1-2,CASSYSGQVGNGYTF,TGTGCCAGCAGTTACTCCGGACAGGTGGGAAATGGCTACACCTTC
TRBV2,-,-,TRBJ2-7,CASSESSTGSYEQYF,TGTGCCAGCAGTGAATCTTCGACAGGCAGCTACGAGCAGTACTTC
TRBV9,-,-,TRBJ1-1,CASSVGVAQTTGPPTFF,TGTGCCAGCAGCGTAGGGGTAGCACAGACGACAGGCCCCCCAACTTTCTTT
TRBV18,-,TRBD1,TRBJ1-5,CASSPDRGLQPQHF,TGTGCCAGCTCACCCGACAGGGGTTTGCAGCCCCAGCATTTT
TRBV30,-,-,TRBJ2-7,CAWTLSSYEQYF,TGTGCCTGGACTCTAAGCTCCTACGAGCAGTACTTC
TRBV10-3,-,-,TRBJ2-3,CATQTLQGTDTQYF,TGTGCCACCCAAACCTTACAGGGCACAGATACGCAGTATTTT
TRBV7-9,few,-,TRBJ1-2,CASSLDTNTGYTF,TGTGCCAGCAGCCTCGACACGAATACTGGCTACACCTTC
TRBV2,-,-,TRBJ1-2,CASSEISGYTF,TGTGCCAGCAGCGAAATCTCGGGCTACACCTTC
TRBV19,-,-,TRBJ1-2,CASSIGGDGYTF,TGTGCCAGTAGTATCGGAGGGGATGGCTACACCTTC
TRBV18,-,-,TRBJ1-1,CASSLDSSIMNTEAFF,TGTGCCAGCTCACTGGACAGCTCAATAATGAACACTGAAGCTTTCTTT
TRBV9,-,TRBD2,TRBJ2-2,CASSGGLAGHTGELFF,TGTGCCAGCAGCGGGGGACTAGCGGGCCACACCGGGGAGCTGTTTTTT
TRBV2,-,TRBD1,TRBJ1-2,CASSEGDRGSGYTF,TGTGCCAGCAGTGAAGGCGACAGGGGATCTGGCTACACCTTC
TRBV6-5,-,TRBD1,TRBJ1-1,CASSYGRGSTEAFF,TGTGCCAGCAGTTACGGCAGGGGGAGCACTGAAGCTTTCTTT
TRBV2,-,TRBD1,TRBJ1-4,CASSRQGIREKLFF,TGTGCCAGCAGCCGACAGGGTATTAGGGAAAAACTGTTTTTT
TRBV10-2,-,-,TRBJ1-5,CASSETENQPQHF,TGCGCCAGCAGTGAGACAGAAAATCAGCCCCAGCATTTT
TRBV3-1/TRBV3-2,-,TRBD2,TRBJ2-1,CASSPTSGNQNEQFF,TGTGCCAGCAGCCCGACGAGCGGGAATCAAAATGAGCAGTTCTTC
TRBV30,-,-,TRBJ2-7,CAWGRQDEQYF,TGTGCCTGGGGTAGACAGGACGAGCAGTACTTC
TRBV18,-,TRBD1,TRBJ1-4,CASSRQGSNEKLFF,TGTGCCAGCTCTCGACAGGGGTCTAATGAAAAACTGTTTTTT